Listed below are T cell receptor beta chains from one sample, sequenced in a study of blood T cell repertoires in COVID-19. Method: immunoSEQ multiplex PCR; TCRdb's copy keeps in-frame clones and lacks some. The data hold 250,000 to 350,000 clones, with about nine tenths observed a single time. The sample consisted of peripheral blood. The receptor source for this set is a woman between 45 and 65 years old who had recovered from COVID-19. Both conserved end residues are part of each CDR3.

v_gene: TRBV4-2; CDR3aa: CASSQERGREGYTF
v_gene: TRBV6-1; CDR3aa: CASSRDSGYNEQYF
v_gene: TRBV27; CDR3aa: CASSLTGDYTDTQYF
v_gene: TRBV11-1; CDR3aa: CASRTGTRAYNEQFF
v_gene: TRBV7-8; CDR3aa: CASSRTSGANVGQYF
v_gene: TRBV2; CDR3aa: CASSGYSYEQYF
v_gene: TRBV3-1/TRBV3-2; CDR3aa: CASSQYITRGLNTEAFF
v_gene: TRBV5-1; CDR3aa: CASMSPSDRGNTGELFF
v_gene: TRBV10-2; CDR3aa: CASSEVWTSYEQYF
v_gene: TRBV29-1; CDR3aa: CSVAQGNTEAFF
v_gene: TRBV18; CDR3aa: CASSPDDRLSGTEAFF
v_gene: TRBV7-7; CDR3aa: CASSLGPGEGYEQYF
v_gene: TRBV28; CDR3aa: CASIAGQTNEKLFF
v_gene: TRBV30; CDR3aa: CAWSWGGDGNTIYF
v_gene: TRBV5-6; CDR3aa: CASSPGQGRHEQYF
v_gene: TRBV7-2; CDR3aa: CASSSGLGNEKLFF
v_gene: TRBV27; CDR3aa: CASSFSRFRDEQFF
v_gene: TRBV3-1/TRBV3-2; CDR3aa: CASSQSGDRKYIKETQYF
v_gene: TRBV18; CDR3aa: CASSPQQGSNTGELFF
v_gene: TRBV29-1; CDR3aa: CSVLRDTMNTEAFF
v_gene: TRBV7-8; CDR3aa: CASSSPLGDRNIQYF
v_gene: TRBV5-1; CDR3aa: CASSWGSIDRQEPLHF
v_gene: TRBV11-3; CDR3aa: CASSLDSNYEQYF
v_gene: TRBV11-2; CDR3aa: CASSPRSEGGGYTF